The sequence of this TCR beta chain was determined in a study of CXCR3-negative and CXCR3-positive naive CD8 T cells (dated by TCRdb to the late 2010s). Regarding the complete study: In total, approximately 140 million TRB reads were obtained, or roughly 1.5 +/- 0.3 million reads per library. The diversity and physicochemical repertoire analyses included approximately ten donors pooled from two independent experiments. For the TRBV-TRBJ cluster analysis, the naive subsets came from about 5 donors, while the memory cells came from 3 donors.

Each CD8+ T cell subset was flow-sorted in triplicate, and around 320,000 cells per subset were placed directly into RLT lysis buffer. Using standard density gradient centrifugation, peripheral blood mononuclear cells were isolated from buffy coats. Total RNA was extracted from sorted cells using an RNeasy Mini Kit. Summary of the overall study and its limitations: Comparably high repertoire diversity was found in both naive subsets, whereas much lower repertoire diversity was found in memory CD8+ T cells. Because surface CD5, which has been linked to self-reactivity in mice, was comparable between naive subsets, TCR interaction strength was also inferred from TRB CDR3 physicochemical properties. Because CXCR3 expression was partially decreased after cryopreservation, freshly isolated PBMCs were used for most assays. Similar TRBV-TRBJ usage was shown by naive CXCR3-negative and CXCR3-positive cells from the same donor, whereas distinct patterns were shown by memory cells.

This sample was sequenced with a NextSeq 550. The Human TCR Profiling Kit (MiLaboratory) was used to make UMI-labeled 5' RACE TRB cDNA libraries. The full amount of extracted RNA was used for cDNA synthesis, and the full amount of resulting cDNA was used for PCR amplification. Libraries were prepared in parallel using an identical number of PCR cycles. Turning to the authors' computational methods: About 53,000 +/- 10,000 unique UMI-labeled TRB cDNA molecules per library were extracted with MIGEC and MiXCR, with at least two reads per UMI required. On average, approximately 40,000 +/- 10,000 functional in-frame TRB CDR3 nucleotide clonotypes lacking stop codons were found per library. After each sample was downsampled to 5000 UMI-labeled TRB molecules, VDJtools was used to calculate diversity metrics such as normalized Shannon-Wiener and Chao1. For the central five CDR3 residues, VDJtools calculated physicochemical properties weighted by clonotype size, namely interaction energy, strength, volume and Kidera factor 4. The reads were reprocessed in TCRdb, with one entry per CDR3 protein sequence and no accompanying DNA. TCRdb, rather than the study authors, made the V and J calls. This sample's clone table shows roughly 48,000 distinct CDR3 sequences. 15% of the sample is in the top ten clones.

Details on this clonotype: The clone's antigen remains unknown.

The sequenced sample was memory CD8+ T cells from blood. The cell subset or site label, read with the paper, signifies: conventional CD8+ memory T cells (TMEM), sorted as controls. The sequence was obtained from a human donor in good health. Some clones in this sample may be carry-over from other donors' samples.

The CDR3 protein sequence reads: CSAREGWGQPQHF. The chain was built from TRBV20-1 and TRBJ1-5. As encoded in the germline V gene (reference sequence), CDR1 is DFQATT while CDR2 is SNEGSKA. Spanning cysteine to phenylalanine, the CDR3 consists of 13 amino acids. The DNA is unrecorded.